These 17 T cell receptor beta chains came from one sample sequenced in a study of low-dose radiotherapy and immunotherapy resistance in tumors. Time point in this sample: after trial treatment. Documented treatment: LDRT plus nivolumab, ipilimumab, low-dose cyclophosphamide and aspirin (RACIN trial). Priming of first-strand cDNA relied on TRAV- and TRBV-specific primers (covering alpha and beta chains). With a constant-region primer and a V-primer adapter, TCRs were subjected to approximately 21 PCR cycles of amplification. In TCRdb, the reads were re-called with MiXCR into one record per CDR3 protein. The repertoire holds roughly 100,000 distinct CDR3 sequences, 20% to 25% seen once, with 9.5% to 15% in the top ten. The source was PBMCs, collected after low-dose radiotherapy plus immunotherapy. These receptors were obtained from a female donor with ovarian cancer.

This clonotype was seen many times. This sequence joins TRBV7-9 and TRBJ2-1, with D maybe TRBD2 (6 bases). Germline V gene data show CDR1 as SEHNR and CDR2 as FQNEAQ (reference sequence). This CDR3 has 14 residues. V was clipped by 4 bases and J by 5 bases, with 12 bases between them. CDR3: CASSWGVSHNEQFF. The CDR3 nucleotides are TGTGCCAGCAGCTGGGGGGTGAGCCACAATGAGCAGTTCTTC.

This clonotype was seen repeatedly, ten times or more. The chain employs TRBV24-1 and TRBJ1-2; D gene ambiguous. CDR1 is KGHDR, CDR2 SFDVKD, per germline. The CDR3 has 14 amino acids. V lost 1 base to trimming and J lost 1 base, with 6 bases between them. In nucleotides, the CDR3 is TGTGCCACCAGTGATTTCGGATTTAACTATGGCTACACCTTC. Translated: CATSDFGFNYGYTF.

There are many counts of this clonotype. This chain joins TRBV9 and TRBJ1-1; D unclear. The CDR3 extends over 14 amino acids. The germline V gene encodes CDR1 SGDLS and CDR2 YYNGEE. Trimming removed 0 bases at V and 1 base at J, with 7 bases between. This chain's CDR3 is CASSVAPENTEAFF. The CDR3 DNA reads as TGTGCCAGCAGCGTAGCGCCTGAGAACACTGAAGCTTTCTTT.

There are many counts of this clonotype. V usage is TRBV6-2 or TRBV6-3 and J usage is TRBJ2-2; 9 positions agree with TRBD2. The CDR3 extends over 17 amino acids. The V segment lost 2 bases and the J segment 5 bases; nucleotides outside the gene matches: 9. CDR1 is MNHEY and CDR2 is SVGEGT in the germline V gene. This chain's CDR3 is CASSYEAGGPRTGELFF. In DNA form, the CDR3 reads TGTGCCAGCAGTTACGAGGCGGGAGGGCCGAGAACCGGGGAGCTGTTTTTT.

Comments on this clonotype: Being one base from a much bigger clone, this may be a read error. The chain couples TRBV4-1 to TRBJ2-1; D is possibly TRBD2 (6 bases). The germline V and J ends were trimmed by 5 bases and 5 bases, with 13 bases remaining between them. CDR1 and CDR2 from the germline V gene are MGHRA and YSYEKL. The length of the CDR3 is 14 residues. CDR3 sequence (DNA): TGCGCCAGCAGCTCCCAGTGGGGGGACAATGAGCAGTTCTTC. This codes for CASSSQWGDNEQFF.

The chain employs TRBV28 and TRBJ2-7, with TRBD1 as a possible D gene (6 bases). Trimming cost V 5 bases and J 6 bases, with 17 bases left between them. This CDR3 contains 14 residues. The germline gives CDR1 MDHEN, CDR2 SYDVKM. CDR3 loop: CASSTQGVLGEQYF. The DNA for the CDR3 is TGTGCCAGCAGTACACAGGGAGTCTTAGGCGAGCAGTACTTC.

This clonotype has at least ten counts. CDR3 in DNA: TGCAGTGCTCGGGGAGCTTTGGGAGGCTACACCTTC. Protein product: CSARGALGGYTF. The chain links TRBV20-1 to TRBJ1-2; D gene ambiguous. This CDR3 has 12 residues. Looked up from germline, CDR1 is DFQATT and CDR2 is SNEGSKA (reference sequence). V was pared by 5 bases and J by 8 bases, with 15 bases between.

Ten or more counts support this clonotype. The chain is built from TRBV7-9 and TRBJ1-2; D is possibly TRBD1 (6 bases). The CDR3 is made up of 16 amino acids. CDR1 and CDR2 from the germline V gene are SEHNR and FQNEAQ (reference sequence). V lost 0 bases and J lost 8, with 19 bases in between. The CDR3 bases are TGTGCCAGCAGCTTAGCTGGGCCAGGGGAATTGGACGGCTACACCTTC. The encoded protein is CASSLAGPGELDGYTF. Variable domain in full (rest from reference TRBV7-9 and TRBJ1-2): DTGVSQNPRHKITKRGQNVTFRCDPISEHNRLYWYRQTLGQGPEFLTYFQNEAQLEKSRLLSDRFSAERPKGSFSTLEIQRTEQGDSAMYLCASSLAGPGELDGYTFGSGTRLTVV.

In this sample, this clonotype turned up a few times. CDR3 in amino acids: CASSLGRGSYGYTF. CDR3 coding DNA: TGTGCCAGCAGCCTGGGCAGGGGATCATATGGCTACACCTTC. The V call is TRBV3-1, the J call TRBJ1-2, with a weak D call TRBD1 (6 bases). The germline V gene has CDR1 LGHDT and CDR2 YNNKEL (reference sequence). The CDR3 spans 14 residues. V lost 4 bases and J lost 5, with 14 bases in between.

Ten or more counts support this clonotype. The chain recombines TRBV19 with TRBJ2-2; 7 bases are shared with TRBD2. Germline V gives CDR1 LNHDA, CDR2 SQIVND (reference sequence). The CDR3 is 15 residues long. Trimming at V came to 5 bases and at J to 2 bases, leaving 5 bases not matched to a gene. Here the CDR3 DNA reads TGTGCCAGTAGTTCTCCGGGACTAAACACCGGGGAGCTGTTTTTT. Its protein is CASSSPGLNTGELFF.

CDR3 region: CATSGSAKTGELFF. The CDR3 DNA is TGCGCCACCTCTGGGAGCGCCAAGACCGGGGAGCTGTTTTTT. The V call is TRBV5-1, the J call TRBJ2-2; D possibly corresponds to TRBD2 (5 bases). CDR3 length: 14 amino acids. V lost 9 bases to trimming and J lost 5 bases, with 17 bases between them. Germline V gene sequence: CDR1 SGHRS, CDR2 YFSETQ.

This clonotype was counted many times. CDR3 DNA sequence: TGTGCCAGCAGTGAAGCGCTTCAGGGGGGGCCCGGCCGGCTCCTGTACAATGAGCAGTTCTTC. It translates to CASSEALQGGPGRLLYNEQFF. The V call is TRBV2, the J call TRBJ2-1; D tentatively reads TRBD1 or TRBD2 (7 bases each). CDR1 SNHLY and CDR2 FYNNEI come from the germline V gene. Trimming pared 0 bases from V and 4 bases from J, leaving 28 bases between. The CDR3 runs to 21 residues.

The chain combines TRBV11-1 with TRBJ2-5, with D unresolved. The V gene lost 6 bases and the J gene lost 2 bases, with 10 bases spanning the gap. The CDR3 sequence is 13 residues long. From germline, CDR1 is SGHAT and CDR2 FQDESV (reference sequence). DNA of the CDR3: TGTGCCAGCAGATCCGACTGGCAAGAGACCCAGTACTTC. Amino acids: CASRSDWQETQYF. Looking up the rest from reference TRBV11-1 and TRBJ2-5 gives the full variable domain: EAEVAQSPRYKITEKSQAVAFWCDPISGHATLYWYRQILGQGPELLVQFQDESVVDDSQLPKDRFSAERLKGVDSTLKIQPAELGDSAMYLCASRSDWQETQYFGPGTRLLVL.

This clonotype came up many times. The rearrangement joins TRBV7-2 to TRBJ2-1; 11 nucleotides line up with TRBD2. The germline CDR1 and CDR2 sequences are SGHTA and FQGNSA. After removal of 5 bases from V and 4 bases from J, the junction contained 7 bases not matched to a gene. The CDR3 runs 16 residues. Here the CDR3 DNA reads TGTGCCAGCAGCGCTCCGGGACTAGCGGCTTACAATGAGCAGTTCTTC. Its protein is CASSAPGLAAYNEQFF.

In its sample, this clonotype was seen many times. The chain employs TRBV6-5 and TRBJ2-3, with TRBD2 identical over 9 bases. CDR3 length equals 17 residues. Germline CDR1 is MNHEY and CDR2 is SVGAGI. V shed 7 bases, J shed 5 bases, and the junction held 16 bases outside the gene matches. The CDR3 loop reads CASMSWVAGAIGDTQYF. The DNA for the CDR3 is TGTGCCAGCATGTCTTGGGTAGCGGGAGCTATTGGAGATACGCAGTATTTT.

The chain joins TRBV9 to TRBJ1-2, with D hard to call. V lost 7 bases, J lost 3 bases, and 4 bases lay in between. Germline CDR1 and CDR2: SGDLS and YYNGEE. The CDR3 is 10 residues long. The chain's CDR3 is CASGDYGYTF. In nucleotides, the CDR3 is TGTGCCAGCGGGGACTATGGCTACACCTTC.

The chain couples TRBV6-2 or TRBV6-3 to TRBJ2-2; TRBD1 aligns across 10 bases. There are 16 residues in the CDR3. Germline V gene lookup returns CDR1 MNHEY and CDR2 SVGEGT. Unmatched junction bases numbered 8, after V lost 5 bases and J lost 5 bases. CDR3 region: CASSPPGQGWTGELFF. DNA for the CDR3: TGTGCCAGCAGTCCGCCGGGACAGGGGTGGACCGGGGAGCTGTTTTTT.